The text below deals with one T cell receptor beta chain. Data came from immunoSEQ multiplex PCR; TCRdb stores just in-frame clones and leaves some out. The sample consists of about 150,000 clones, around four fifths of them appearing once. This record comes from a study of blood T cell repertoires in COVID-19. Germline V gene sequence: CDR1 MNHEY, CDR2 SVGAGI. CDR3 length: 14 residues. Unmatched junction bases numbered 6, after V lost 10 bases and J lost 4 bases. The clonotype was recovered from a woman aged 45 to 65 who had recovered from COVID-19. V gene TRBV6-5 combines with J gene TRBJ2-3, with 12 bases matching TRBD2. The sequencing sample was made of PBMCs or T cells enriched from blood (not recorded which). The CDR3 loop is CATNGLAGSDTQYF. DNA of the CDR3: TGTGCCACGAATGGACTAGCGGGGTCAGATACGCAGTATTTT.